Included here is one T cell receptor (beta chain) sequence, with context. Its antigen remains unknown. Sequencing was limited to surgery cases with top T cell transcript signatures in brain tissue. Germline V lookup: CDR1 SQVTM, CDR2 ANQGSEA. The CDR3 runs 15 residues. Trimming cost V 5 bases and J 5 bases; bases outside gene matches: 13. This specimen belongs to a study of brain T cells in children with intractable seizures. General study findings and limits: HCMV serostatus was not known, and viral specificity came from CDR3 similarity only. Among the top 50 brain clones were public and private clonotypes.

The data were produced by immunoSEQ multiplex PCR, yet TCRdb's version contains in-frame clones alone and is incomplete. The data show 2,000 or so clones, about 72% seen once. The receptor was derived from a girl aged 2 to 9 with tuberous sclerosis and intractable seizures. Here the sequenced sample was resected brain tissue, taken at surgery. The J gene is TRBJ1-1, the V gene TRBV29-1; 8 nucleotides line up with TRBD1. CDR3 DNA: TGCAGCGTTATCGCCTTTGACAGGGGAGGTACTGAAGCTTTCTTT. It encodes CSVIAFDRGGTEAFF.